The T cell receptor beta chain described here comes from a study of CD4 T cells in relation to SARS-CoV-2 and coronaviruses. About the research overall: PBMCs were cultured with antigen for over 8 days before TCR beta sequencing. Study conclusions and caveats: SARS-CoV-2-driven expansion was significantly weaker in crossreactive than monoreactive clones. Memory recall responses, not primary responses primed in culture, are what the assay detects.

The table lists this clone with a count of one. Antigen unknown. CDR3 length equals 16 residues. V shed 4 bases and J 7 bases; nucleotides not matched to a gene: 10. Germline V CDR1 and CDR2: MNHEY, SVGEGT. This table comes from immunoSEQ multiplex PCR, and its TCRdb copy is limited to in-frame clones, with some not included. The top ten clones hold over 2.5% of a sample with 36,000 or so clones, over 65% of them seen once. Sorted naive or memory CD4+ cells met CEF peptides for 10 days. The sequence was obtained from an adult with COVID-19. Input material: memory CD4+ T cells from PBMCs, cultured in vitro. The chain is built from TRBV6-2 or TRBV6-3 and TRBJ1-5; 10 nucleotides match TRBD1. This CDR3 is CASSSRTGGTGQPQHF. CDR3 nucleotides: TGTGCCAGCAGTTCTCGGACAGGGGGGACAGGGCAGCCCCAGCATTTT.